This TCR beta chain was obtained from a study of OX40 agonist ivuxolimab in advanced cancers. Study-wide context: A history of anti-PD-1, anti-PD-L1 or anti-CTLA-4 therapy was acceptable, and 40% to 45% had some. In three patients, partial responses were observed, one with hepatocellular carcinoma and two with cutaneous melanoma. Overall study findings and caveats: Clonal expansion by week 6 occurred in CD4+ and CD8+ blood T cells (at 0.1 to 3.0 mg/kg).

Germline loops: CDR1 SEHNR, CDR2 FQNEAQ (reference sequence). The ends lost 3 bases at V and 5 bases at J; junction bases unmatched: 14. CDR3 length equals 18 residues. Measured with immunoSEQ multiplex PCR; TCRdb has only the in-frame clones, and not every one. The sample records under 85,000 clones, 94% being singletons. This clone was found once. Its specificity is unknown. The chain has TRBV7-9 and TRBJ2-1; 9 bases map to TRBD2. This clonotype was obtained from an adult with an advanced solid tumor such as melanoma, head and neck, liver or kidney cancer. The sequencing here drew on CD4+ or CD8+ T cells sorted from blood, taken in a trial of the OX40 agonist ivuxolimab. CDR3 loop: CASSLPGQYSSGDNEQFF. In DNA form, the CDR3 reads TGTGCCAGCAGCTTGCCGGGACAGTATTCTAGCGGGGACAATGAGCAGTTCTTC. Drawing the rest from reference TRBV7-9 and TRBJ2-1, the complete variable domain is DTGVSQNPRHKITKRGQNVTFRCDPISEHNRLYWYRQTLGQGPEFLTYFQNEAQLEKSRLLSDRFSAERPKGSFSTLEIQRTEQGDSAMYLCASSLPGQYSSGDNEQFFGPGTRLTVL.